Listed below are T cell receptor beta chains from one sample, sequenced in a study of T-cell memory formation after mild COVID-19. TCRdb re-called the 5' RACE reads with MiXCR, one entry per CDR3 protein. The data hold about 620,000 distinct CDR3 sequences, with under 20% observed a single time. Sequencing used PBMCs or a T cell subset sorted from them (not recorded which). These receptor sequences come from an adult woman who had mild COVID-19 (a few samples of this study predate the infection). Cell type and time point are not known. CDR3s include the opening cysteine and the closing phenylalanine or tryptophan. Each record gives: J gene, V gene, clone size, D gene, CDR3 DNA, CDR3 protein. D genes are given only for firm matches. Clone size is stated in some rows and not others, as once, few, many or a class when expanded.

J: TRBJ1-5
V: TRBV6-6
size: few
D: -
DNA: TGTGCCAGCACCTGGGGACTTCTAAGCAATCAGCCCCAGCATTTT
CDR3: CASTWGLLSNQPQHF

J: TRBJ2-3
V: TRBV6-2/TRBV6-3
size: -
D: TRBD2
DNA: TGTGCCAGCAGTTACGAGCTGGGAGGGCCCGGGGCAGATACGCAGTATTTT
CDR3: CASSYELGGPGADTQYF

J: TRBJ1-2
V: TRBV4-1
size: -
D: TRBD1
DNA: TGCGCCAGCAGCCAAAGGAGGGAGACAGGGCCCTATGGCTACACCTTC
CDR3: CASSQRRETGPYGYTF

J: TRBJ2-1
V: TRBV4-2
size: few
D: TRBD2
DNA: TGTGCCAGCAGCCCCCGGAGAACTAGCGGGGACAATGAGCAGTTCTTC
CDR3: CASSPRRTSGDNEQFF

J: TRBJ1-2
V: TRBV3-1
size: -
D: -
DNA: TGTGCCAGCAGCCGAGGAGTGCATGGCTACACCTTC
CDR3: CASSRGVHGYTF

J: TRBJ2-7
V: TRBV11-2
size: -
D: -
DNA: TGTGCCAGCAGCTTAGCGACAGGTCACTACGAGCAGTACTTC
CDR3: CASSLATGHYEQYF

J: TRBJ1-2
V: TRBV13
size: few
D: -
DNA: TGTGCCAGCAGCTTAAGGGTTAGTGGCTACACCTTC
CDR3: CASSLRVSGYTF

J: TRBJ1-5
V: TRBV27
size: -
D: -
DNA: TGTGCCAGCAGTTTTTTAGGAACAGGTAGTAATCAGCCCCAGCATTTT
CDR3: CASSFLGTGSNQPQHF

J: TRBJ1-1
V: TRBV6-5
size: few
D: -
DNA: TGTGCCAGCACCGGACATGGGGGGATCACTGAAGCTTTCTTT
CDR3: CASTGHGGITEAFF

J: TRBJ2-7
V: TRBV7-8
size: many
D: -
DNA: TGTGCCAGCAGCTTAGCAGCGGCGGGGCTCTCCTACGAGCAGTACTTC
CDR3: CASSLAAAGLSYEQYF

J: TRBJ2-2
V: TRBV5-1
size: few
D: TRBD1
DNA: TGCGCCAGCAGCCCTGACAGGGGGCAGGCGAACACCGGGGAGCTGTTTTTT
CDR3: CASSPDRGQANTGELFF

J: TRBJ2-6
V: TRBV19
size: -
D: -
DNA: TGTGCCACCCATCAGGGTTCTCCTGGGGCCAACGTCCTGACTTTC
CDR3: CATHQGSPGANVLTF

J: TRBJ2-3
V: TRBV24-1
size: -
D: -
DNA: TGTGCCACCAGTGATGGGGACGGGACATCAGATACGCAGTATTTT
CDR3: CATSDGDGTSDTQYF

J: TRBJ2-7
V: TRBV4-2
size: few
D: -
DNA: TGTGCCAGCAGCCAAGAAGTTGCTGTGACCAACGAGCAGTACTTC
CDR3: CASSQEVAVTNEQYF

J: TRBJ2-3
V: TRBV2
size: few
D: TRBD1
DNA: TGTGCCAGTATAATCGGGACAGCTAGCACAGATACGCAGTATTTT
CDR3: CASIIGTASTDTQYF

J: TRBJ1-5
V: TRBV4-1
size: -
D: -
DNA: TGCGCCAGCAGCCACCTCTGGGGGGGGAGCAATCAGCCCCAGCATTTT
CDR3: CASSHLWGGSNQPQHF

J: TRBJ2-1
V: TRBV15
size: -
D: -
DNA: TGTGCCACCAGCAGATTCGGGACCCGTTACAATGAGCAGTTCTTC
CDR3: CATSRFGTRYNEQFF

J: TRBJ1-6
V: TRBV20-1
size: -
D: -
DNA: TGCAGTGCTAGAGATCAAGGAACAAATTCACCCCTCCACTTT
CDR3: CSARDQGTNSPLHF

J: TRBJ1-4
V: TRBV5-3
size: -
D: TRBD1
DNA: TGTGCCAGAAGCTCGGACAGGGGGCAGGTGATTGAAAAACTGTTTTTT
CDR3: CARSSDRGQVIEKLFF

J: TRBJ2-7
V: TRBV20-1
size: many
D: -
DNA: TGCAGTGCCGGCCACAGGGCCGGAGCCGACGAGCAGTACTTC
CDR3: CSAGHRAGADEQYF

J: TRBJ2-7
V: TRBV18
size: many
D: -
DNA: TGTGCCAGCTCGTCCGGGACTCCTACTCGGGAGCAGTACTTC
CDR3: CASSSGTPTREQYF

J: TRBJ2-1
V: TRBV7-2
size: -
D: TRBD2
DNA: TGTGCCAGCAGCCACGGGCTAGCGGGGGGGATTTTATACAATGAGCAGTTCTTC
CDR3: CASSHGLAGGILYNEQFF

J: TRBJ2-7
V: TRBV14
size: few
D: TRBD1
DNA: TGTGCCAGCAGCCGGGACAGGGTACGCTCCTACGAGCAGTACTTC
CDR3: CASSRDRVRSYEQYF

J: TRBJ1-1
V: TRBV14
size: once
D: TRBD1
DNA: TGTGCCAGCAGCCGGGACAGGGTGGCCACTGAAGCTTTCTTT
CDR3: CASSRDRVATEAFF

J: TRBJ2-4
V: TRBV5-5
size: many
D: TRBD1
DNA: TGTGCCAGCAGTTTTGACAGGGGGGACATTCAGTACTTC
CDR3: CASSFDRGDIQYF

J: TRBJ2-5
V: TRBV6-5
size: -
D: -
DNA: TGTGCCAGCAGTTACGGTCATTTGGAGACCCAGTACTTC
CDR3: CASSYGHLETQYF

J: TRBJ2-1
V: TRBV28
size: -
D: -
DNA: TGTGCCAGCATCAGGGGCGGGAGCCAGTTCTTC
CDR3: CASIRGGSQFF

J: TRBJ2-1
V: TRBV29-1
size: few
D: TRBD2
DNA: TGCAGCGTTTCTGGTAAGCGGGGCAACTCCTACAATGAGCAGTTCTTC
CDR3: CSVSGKRGNSYNEQFF

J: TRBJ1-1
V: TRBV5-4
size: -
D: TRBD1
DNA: TGTGCCAGCAGCCCAGGACAGGGAAAAAGGACTGAAGCTTTCTTT
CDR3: CASSPGQGKRTEAFF

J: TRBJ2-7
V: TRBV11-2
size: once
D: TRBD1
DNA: TGTGCCAGCAGCCATGACAGGGAAACCTACGAGCAGTACTTC
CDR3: CASSHDRETYEQYF

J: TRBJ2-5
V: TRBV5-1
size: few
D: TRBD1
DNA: TGCGCCAGCAGCTTGGAAGGGGGCAGGGTGAAAGAGACCCAGTACTTC
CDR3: CASSLEGGRVKETQYF

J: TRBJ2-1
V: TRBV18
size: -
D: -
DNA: TGTGCCAGCTCACCCGACCAGCTAACATACAATGAGCAGTTCTTC
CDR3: CASSPDQLTYNEQFF

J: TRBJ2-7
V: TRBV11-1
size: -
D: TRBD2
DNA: TGTGCCAGCAGCCAAATTCCTGGACTAGCGGAGATCTCCTACGAGCAGTACTTC
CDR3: CASSQIPGLAEISYEQYF

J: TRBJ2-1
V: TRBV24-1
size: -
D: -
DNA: TGTGCCACCAGTGATGCTTTCTATTCAAATTACAATGAGCAGTTCTTC
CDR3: CATSDAFYSNYNEQFF

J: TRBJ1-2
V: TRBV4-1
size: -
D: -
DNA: TGCGCCAGCAGCCAAGGGGACGGGGGGTATGGCTACACCTTC
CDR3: CASSQGDGGYGYTF

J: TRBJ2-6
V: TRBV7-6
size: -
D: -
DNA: TGTGCCAGCAGCTTAGAGGACCAAGGGAGGCAGGGTCTCTCTGGGGCCAACGTCCTGACTTTC
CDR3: CASSLEDQGRQGLSGANVLTF

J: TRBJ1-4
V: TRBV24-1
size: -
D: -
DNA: TGTGCCACCAGTGATGCCAACAGGGAGAAACTGTTTTTT
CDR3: CATSDANREKLFF

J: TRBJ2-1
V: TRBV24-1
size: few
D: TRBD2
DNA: TGTGCCACCAGTGATGTACTAGCGGGGGGTGAGCAGTTCTTC
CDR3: CATSDVLAGGEQFF

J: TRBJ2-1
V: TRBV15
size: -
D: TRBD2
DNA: TGTGCCACCAGCCCCCGGGGTCGACTAGCGGGAGGGGGCGATGAGCAGTTCTTC
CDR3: CATSPRGRLAGGGDEQFF

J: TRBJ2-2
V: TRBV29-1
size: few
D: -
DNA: TGCAGCGTTGAAGGGGGGAACACCGGGGAGCTGTTTTTT
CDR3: CSVEGGNTGELFF